The 27 T cell receptor beta chains below come from one sample, sequenced in a study of graft-versus-host responses after intestinal transplantation (dated by TCRdb to 2020 to 2022). To prepare the library, the immunoSEQ multiplex PCR assay was applied. TCRdb took over this immuneACCESS table, retaining in-frame rearrangements with V and J assigned. Such tables are incomplete; in checked studies, under half of the missing clones stem from an unresolved V gene, and the remainder is unexplained. In this sample the table shows approximately 71,000 clones, about 89% of which occur a single time. The leading ten clones occupy nearly 2.5% of the sample. These receptors' targets are unknown. The time point label, as the study defines it: cells obtained before transplantation from donor or recipient. The sample was unstimulated CD8+ T cells sorted from spleen or lymph node cells, taken before intestinal transplant. The receptors were gathered from a human donor who received an intestinal transplant.

The CDR3 reads CATSSRVYGYTF. The CDR3 DNA sequence: TGTGCCACCAGCAGTCGAGTCTATGGCTACACCTTC. The V gene is TRBV15, the J gene TRBJ1-2; no definite D call. V lost 3 bases, J lost 4 bases, and 6 bases lay in between. The CDR3 is 12 residues long. Germline CDR1 reads LNHNV; CDR2 reads YYDKDF (reference sequence).

J is TRBJ2-2 and V is TRBV9, with 9 nucleotides matching TRBD2. This CDR3 has 15 amino acids. CDR1 SGDLS and CDR2 YYNGEE come from the germline V gene. The trim removed 0 bases at V and 5 bases at J, leaving 2 bases unmatched. The CDR3 DNA sequence: TGTGCCAGCAGCGTAGCAAGCGGGGGGACCGGGGAGCTGTTTTTT. This encodes CASSVASGGTGELFF. Supplemented by reference TRBV9 and TRBJ2-2, the full variable domain reads DSGVTQTPKHLITATGQRVTLRCSPRSGDLSVYWYQQSLDQGLQFLIQYYNGEERAKGNILERFSAQQFPDLHSELNLSSLELGDSALYFCASSVASGGTGELFFGEGSRLTVL.

The chain joins TRBV27 to TRBJ2-3, with D unresolved. The V and J ends lost 1 base and 5 bases respectively, with 10 bases between them. The CDR3 runs 14 residues. CDR1 MNHEY and CDR2 SMNVEV come from the germline V gene (reference sequence). CDR3 nucleotide sequence: TGTGCCAGCAGTTTATTAGCTAGTAGAGATACGCAGTATTTT. Translating gives CASSLLASRDTQYF.

The chain employs TRBV4-1 and TRBJ2-7; 9 positions match TRBD1. CDR1 is MGHRA, CDR2 YSYEKL, per germline. The CDR3 runs 14 residues. J lost 4 bases, V lost 5 bases, and 6 bases had no gene match. Written as DNA, the CDR3 is TGCGCCAGCAGCTTCCGGGACAGGGAGTACGAGCAGTACTTC. As protein: CASSFRDREYEQYF.

On this clone: Germline is not matched at one junction end, which may reflect a read error. The rearrangement uses TRBV5-1 and TRBJ2-1; 7 bases line up with TRBD2. The germline CDR1 and CDR2 sequences are SGHRS and YFSETQ. The CDR3 consists of 16 residues. The CDR3 region is CASTGGWARSNNEQFF. CDR3 bases: TGCGCCAGCACCGGGGGGTGGGCCCGCTCCAACAATGAGCAGTTCTTC.

V and J are TRBV5-1 and TRBJ1-1; D is possibly TRBD1 (6 bases). V was clipped by 3 bases and J by 1 base, with 19 bases between them. From germline, CDR1 is SGHRS and CDR2 YFSETQ. The CDR3 is made up of 17 amino acids. The CDR3 reads CASSSGPLTGPNTEAFF. Here the CDR3 DNA reads TGCGCCAGCAGCTCGGGTCCTCTGACAGGTCCGAACACTGAAGCTTTCTTT. Complete variable domain (other parts from reference TRBV5-1 and TRBJ1-1): KAGVTQTPRYLIKTRGQQVTLSCSPISGHRSVSWYQQTPGQGLQFLFEYFSETQRNKGNFPGRFSGRQFSNSRSEMNVSTLELGDSALYLCASSSGPLTGPNTEAFFGQGTRLTVV.

This clone was found once. V is TRBV7-9 and J is TRBJ1-2, with D unclear. The CDR3 has 13 residues. Germline CDR1 and CDR2: SEHNR and FQNEAQ (reference sequence). The ends were cut back, 4 bases at V and 1 base at J, with 7 bases in the middle. CDR3 DNA sequence: TGTGCCAGCAGCTCCTCTAATAACTATGGCTACACCTTC. It yields the protein CASSSSNNYGYTF.

The rearrangement links TRBV7-3 to TRBJ2-2; D unresolved. Germline CDR1 is SGHTA and CDR2 is FQGTGA. The CDR3 loop spans 14 amino acids. V gave up 1 base and J gave up 7 bases, with 10 bases separating them. CDR3 residues: CASSLSTEGGELFF. The CDR3 DNA sequence: TGTGCCAGCAGCTTAAGTACAGAAGGCGGGGAGCTGTTTTTT.

The genes are TRBV28 and TRBJ2-2, with 7 bases fitting TRBD1. Germline V lookup: CDR1 MDHEN, CDR2 SYDVKM. The J segment lost 1 base and the V segment lost 6 bases, leaving 2 bases of the junction unmatched. This CDR3 contains 14 residues. The DNA for the CDR3 is TGTGCCAGCAGGCACAGGGGGAACACCGGGGAGCTGTTTTTT. Protein product: CASRHRGNTGELFF.

The chain joins TRBV30 to TRBJ2-3, with a possible D match to TRBD2 (6 bases). Germline lookup yields CDR1 GTSNPN and CDR2 SVGIG (reference sequence). V lost 2 bases and J 2 bases, leaving 17 bases between the germline ends. The CDR3 sequence is 16 residues long. The CDR3, as DNA: TGTGCCTGGAGTCCTACCGGGACTTTCCTCACAGATACGCAGTATTTT. It is translated as CAWSPTGTFLTDTQYF.

The sample holds a few counts of this clone. The chain joins TRBV4-2 to TRBJ2-7; 13 bases are shared with TRBD2. From germline, CDR1 is LGHNA and CDR2 YNFKEQ. The ends lost 2 bases at V and 6 bases at J; junction bases unmatched: 7. There are 16 residues in the CDR3. Written as DNA, the CDR3 is TGTGCCAGCAGCCAATCTACTAGCGGGGGGGCGAGCGAGCAGTACTTC. Amino acid sequence: CASSQSTSGGASEQYF.

The rearrangement uses TRBV27 and TRBJ1-2; 8 bases are shared with TRBD1. This CDR3 comprises 15 residues. CDR1 and CDR2 (germline): MNHEY, SMNVEV (reference sequence). After removal of 6 bases from V and 2 bases from J, the junction contained 8 bases not matched to a gene. The CDR3 nucleotides read TGTGCCAGCAGACGTACAGGGGGAGGGAACTATGGCTACACCTTC. It codes for CASRRTGGGNYGYTF.

The chain couples TRBV6-5 to TRBJ1-1, with D uncertain. V was shortened by 0 bases and J by 4 bases, with 12 bases between the two germline ends. CDR1 and CDR2 from the germline V gene are MNHEY and SVGAGI. This CDR3 has 15 residues. CDR3 in amino acids: CASSYSVRGSTEAFF. In nucleotides, the CDR3 is TGTGCCAGCAGTTACTCGGTTCGGGGAAGCACTGAAGCTTTCTTT.

J is TRBJ2-2 and V is TRBV6-4; 10 bases align to TRBD1. This CDR3 is 15 amino acids long. Germline CDR1 and CDR2: MRHNA and SNTAGT. J was trimmed by 3 bases and V by 4 bases; bases with no gene match: 2. CDR3 in amino acids: CASSAGQGDTGELFF. CDR3 DNA sequence: TGTGCCAGCAGTGCCGGACAGGGGGACACCGGGGAGCTGTTTTTT.

The chain couples TRBV5-4 to TRBJ2-7; a possible D gene is TRBD1 (6 bases). The CDR3 runs to 14 residues. V lost 0 bases and J lost 2, with 9 bases in between. Germline V gene data show CDR1 as SGHNT and CDR2 as YYREEE (reference sequence). The CDR3 region has the DNA TGTGCCAGCAGCTTGGAAGGGGGACCCTACGAGCAGTACTTC. As protein: CASSLEGGPYEQYF.

The V call is TRBV7-8, the J call TRBJ2-7; 7 bases map to TRBD1. J lost 2 bases, V lost 4 bases, and 5 bases had no gene match. The CDR3 covers 14 residues. The V gene's germline CDR1 is SGHVS and CDR2 FQNEAQ. CDR3 DNA sequence: TGTGCCAGCAGCTCCCCGGGACAGACCTACGAGCAGTACTTC. Amino acid sequence: CASSSPGQTYEQYF.

This sequence joins TRBV6-1 and TRBJ2-3; 10 positions match TRBD1. Germline V gene lookup returns CDR1 MNHNS and CDR2 SASEGT. The trim removed 8 bases at V and 2 bases at J, leaving 4 bases unmatched. The CDR3 consists of 14 residues. The CDR3 loop is CASAGTGATDTQYF. In nucleotides, the CDR3 is TGTGCCAGCGCCGGGACAGGGGCCACAGATACGCAGTATTTT.

The table lists this clone with a few counts. The rearrangement links TRBV6-6 to TRBJ2-7; TRBD2 is a possible D gene (5 bases). CDR3 length equals 13 residues. Germline assignment: CDR1 MNHNY and CDR2 SVGAGI (reference sequence). V lost 5 bases, J lost 2 bases, and 10 bases lay in between. CDR3 nucleotides: TGTGCCAGCAGTCCGGACGGGACCTACGAGCAGTACTTC. This encodes CASSPDGTYEQYF.

The genes are TRBV9 and TRBJ2-3; 7 bases line up with TRBD1. V was clipped by 3 bases and J by 2 bases; unmatched bases: 6. Germline assignment: CDR1 SGDLS and CDR2 YYNGEE. This CDR3 spans 15 amino acids. As DNA, the CDR3 is TGTGCCAGCAGCGCACAGGGGATTTTCACAGATACGCAGTATTTT. Its protein is CASSAQGIFTDTQYF. The entire variable domain, with the rest obtained from reference TRBV9 and TRBJ2-3, is as follows: DSGVTQTPKHLITATGQRVTLRCSPRSGDLSVYWYQQSLDQGLQFLIQYYNGEERAKGNILERFSAQQFPDLHSELNLSSLELGDSALYFCASSAQGIFTDTQYFGPGTRLTVL.

V and J are TRBV2 and TRBJ2-1; possible D gene TRBD1, 5 bases. CDR3 size: 15 residues. Germline CDR1 is SNHLY and CDR2 is FYNNEI. Trimming stripped 4 bases from V and 5 bases from J, with 15 bases between. CDR3 bases: TGTGCCAGCAGTGGGGCCCAAGACAGCAACAATGAGCAGTTCTTC. Translating it yields CASSGAQDSNNEQFF.

The sample holds a few counts of this clone. The chain recombines TRBV6-1 with TRBJ2-5, with 8 bases that match TRBD2. Germline V gene data show CDR1 as MNHNS and CDR2 as SASEGT. This CDR3 is 15 amino acids long. V was clipped by 1 base and J by 5 bases; unmatched bases: 6. Here the CDR3 DNA reads TGTGCCAGCAGTGAAGTGGCGGGGGGCCATGAGACCCAGTACTTC. The encoded protein is CASSEVAGGHETQYF.

This chain joins TRBV7-8 and TRBJ1-2; no firm D call. Trimming pared 4 bases from V and 7 bases from J, leaving 16 bases between. This CDR3 region has 14 residues. The germline V gene encodes CDR1 SGHVS and CDR2 FQNEAQ. CDR3 protein: CASSSRVFSSGYTF. The CDR3 DNA reads as TGTGCCAGCAGCTCGAGGGTCTTTTCCTCTGGCTACACCTTC. The full variable domain, its missing parts supplied by reference TRBV7-8 and TRBJ1-2, is GAGVSQSPRYKVAKRGQDVALRCDPISGHVSLFWYQQALGQGPEFLTYFQNEAQLDKSGLPSDRFFAERPEGSVSTLKIQRTQQEDSAVYLCASSSRVFSSGYTFGSGTRLTVV.

The J gene is TRBJ2-2, the V gene TRBV29-1; 9 nucleotides line up with TRBD2. CDR3 length: 15 residues. J gave up 4 bases and V 7 bases, and 10 bases lay outside the gene matches. Per the germline V gene, CDR1 is SQVTM and CDR2 is ANQGSEA. CDR3 residues: CSATLNSGGTGELFF. The CDR3 DNA reads TGCAGCGCGACCCTGAATAGCGGGGGCACCGGGGAGCTGTTTTTT.

This chain connects TRBV7-2 to TRBJ1-4; 8 positions match TRBD1. Germline V gene data show CDR1 as SGHTA and CDR2 as FQGNSA. The CDR3 covers 16 residues. V lost 0 bases, J lost 4 bases, and 4 bases stayed unmatched. The CDR3 region has the DNA TGTGCCAGCAGCTTAGCCAGGGGGCTGGTTAATGAAAAACTGTTTTTT. This codes for CASSLARGLVNEKLFF.

The chain combines TRBV4-2 with TRBJ2-1; TRBD1 agrees at 8 bases. Germline V gene sequence: CDR1 LGHNA, CDR2 YNFKEQ. This CDR3 comprises 18 residues. V shed 4 bases and J 5 bases; nucleotides not matched to a gene: 16. The CDR3 sequence is CASSPHPEDREANNEQFF. For the CDR3, the DNA is TGTGCCAGCAGCCCCCACCCAGAGGACAGGGAAGCAAACAATGAGCAGTTCTTC.

The gene calls are TRBV27 and TRBJ2-7; 9 nucleotides match TRBD1. The CDR3 contains 15 residues. V shed 0 bases and J 4 bases; nucleotides not matched to a gene: 4. Germline values: CDR1 MNHEY, CDR2 SMNVEV (reference sequence). As DNA, the CDR3 is TGTGCCAGCAGTTTATCCGGGACAGGGTGGTACGAGCAGTACTTC. Protein: CASSLSGTGWYEQYF.

The chain has TRBV6-1 and TRBJ2-7; 7 bases match TRBD1. This CDR3 has 14 residues. CDR1 MNHNS and CDR2 SASEGT come from the germline V gene. J gave up 2 bases and V 4 bases, and 5 bases lay outside the gene matches. CDR3 nucleotides: TGTGCCAGCAGTGTACTACAGGGGCCCTACGAGCAGTACTTC. Translated, it gives CASSVLQGPYEQYF.